These 5 T cell receptor beta chains were all obtained from the same sample, sequenced in a study of CD8 T cells in Susac syndrome (dated by TCRdb to between 2017 and 2020). Libraries were constructed by the immunoSEQ multiplex PCR assay. RNA was extracted with the RNeasy kit and 0.5 to 1 ug was reverse transcribed using random hexamers. Using fastp trimming at Q25 and MiXCR clonotype assembly, TCRdb reanalyzed the public sequencing data and kept in-frame beta chains. CDR3 protein sequences are deduplicated, and each keeps its most common genes and DNA. For this sample there are some 77,000 distinct CDR3 sequences; 93% appear just once. Over 0.12% of the sample belongs to the ten largest clones. The sample was CD4+ T cells from PBMCs. These receptors were collected from a human donor with Susac syndrome.

The chain couples TRBV5-1 to TRBJ2-3; D ambiguous. V was shortened by 2 bases and J by 1 base, with 11 bases between the two germline ends. Germline CDR1 is SGHRS and CDR2 is YFSETQ. The CDR3 spans 15 residues. CDR3 coding DNA: TGCGCCAGCAGCTTCAGCCTCCTAGGCACAGATACGCAGTATTTT. It translates to CASSFSLLGTDTQYF. The full variable domain, completed using reference TRBV5-1 and TRBJ2-3, is KAGVTQTPRYLIKTRGQQVTLSCSPISGHRSVSWYQQTPGQGLQFLFEYFSETQRNKGNFPGRFSGRQFSNSRSEMNVSTLELGDSALYLCASSFSLLGTDTQYFGPGTRLTVL.

The chain recombines TRBV5-1 with TRBJ2-7, with a weak D call TRBD1 (6 bases). This CDR3 is 15 amino acids long. The ends were cut back, 0 bases at V and 2 bases at J, with 12 bases in the middle. Germline lookup yields CDR1 SGHRS and CDR2 YFSETQ. The CDR3 loop reads CASSLVGTLAYEQYF. The DNA for the CDR3 is TGCGCCAGCAGCTTGGTGGGGACACTAGCCTACGAGCAGTACTTC.

This chain uses TRBV2 with TRBJ2-3; D remains unclear. Trimming took 6 bases from V and 0 from J, leaving 10 bases between them. Germline CDR1 SNHLY, CDR2 FYNNEI. The length of the CDR3 is 14 residues. DNA of the CDR3: TGTGCCAGCAGGTTCCGGTCTAGCACAGATACGCAGTATTTT. Protein product: CASRFRSSTDTQYF.

A few counts support this clonotype. The DNA of the CDR3 is TGTGCCAGCAGCGTAGGGGCTGGACAGGGCTACGAGCAGTACTTC. Translation gives CASSVGAGQGYEQYF. The genes are TRBV9 and TRBJ2-7; 8 nucleotides line up with TRBD1. The CDR3 is 15 residues long. Germline V gene lookup returns CDR1 SGDLS and CDR2 YYNGEE. V lost 0 bases to trimming and J lost 3 bases; unmatched junction nucleotides: 5.

The sample holds one count of this clonotype. V and J are TRBV27 and TRBJ2-1; TRBD2 aligns across 8 bases. V was clipped by 2 bases and J by 5 bases; unmatched bases: 14. The length of the CDR3 is 18 residues. The germline CDR1 and CDR2 sequences are MNHEY and SMNVEV (reference sequence). CDR3 sequence (DNA): TGTGCCAGCAGTTTAGGGAAACTCTTACGGGGGGGCCACAATGAGCAGTTCTTC. Protein: CASSLGKLLRGGHNEQFF.